This T cell receptor (beta chain) was profiled in a study of blood T cell repertoires in COVID-19. In the original processing: The authors estimated nucleated cell counts from reference gene primer amplification. Some clones are missing from TCRdb's copy, which holds only in-frame ones; the method was immunoSEQ multiplex PCR. That table is the source of V, J and clone size, and D and trimming were worked out from the DNA. The table shows more than 250,000 clones, with about 83% occurring only once. The V gene's germline CDR1 is WSHSY and CDR2 SAAADI. The CDR3 consists of 12 residues. The germline V and J ends were trimmed by 5 bases and 0 bases, with 4 bases remaining between them.

The sample consisted of peripheral blood. This chain joins TRBV10-2 and TRBJ1-2; D is unclear. The TCR was taken from a woman between 50 and 59 years old with acute or convalescent COVID-19. CDR3 sequence (DNA): TGCGCCAGCAGTCCTGCTAACTATGGCTACACCTTC. Residues: CASSPANYGYTF.